Sequencing of this T cell receptor beta chain was carried out in a study of early T cells in non-severe SARS-CoV-2 infection. TCRdb redid the calling of the 5' RACE reads with MiXCR, one entry per CDR3 protein. The table lists more than 75,000 distinct CDR3 sequences, about 12% of them singletons, with approximately 5.7% in the top ten. Only a few counts were recorded for this clonotype. Trimming pared 6 bases from V and 2 bases from J, leaving 12 bases between. The CDR3 has 14 amino acids. From germline, CDR1 is SNHLY and CDR2 FYNNEI. Material: whole blood. The receptor was isolated from an adult who was a healthcare worker with PCR-confirmed SARS-CoV-2 infection or an uninfected control (not recorded which). This sequence joins TRBV2 and TRBJ2-3, with D possibly TRBD1 on 6 matching bases. CDR3 DNA: TGTGCCAGCAGACAGGGCCCAACCACAGATACGCAGTATTTT. This encodes CASRQGPTTDTQYF.